This T cell receptor beta chain appears in the sequencing data of a study of blood T cell repertoires in COVID-19. Profiled with immunoSEQ multiplex PCR; TCRdb holds only in-frame clones, not every one. The repertoire holds approximately 250,000 clones, under 90% seen once, with under 4.5% in the top ten. CDR3 length: 13 residues. After removal of 3 bases from V and 8 bases from J, the junction contained 4 bases not matched to a gene. Germline V lookup: CDR1 MNHNS, CDR2 SASEGT. The sample taken for sequencing was PBMCs or T cells enriched from blood (not recorded which). The genes are TRBV6-1 and TRBJ1-1, with TRBD1 matching 9 bases. The TCR originated in a man aged 30 to 45 with acute COVID-19. CDR3 bases: TGTGCCAGCAGTGAGCAGGGACAGGGAGAAGCTTTCTTT. Amino acid sequence: CASSEQGQGEAFF.